A single sample gave rise to the 29 T cell receptor beta chains below, sequenced in a study of blood T cells in healthy people across ages. Next came a second PCR, run for roughly 7 to 12 cycles, which used a sample-barcoded 5' primer along with a J-beta primer mix. TCRdb passed the 5' RACE reads through MiXCR, listing each CDR3 protein once. The table records approximately 1.5 million distinct CDR3 sequences, roughly a third of them present only once. Material for sequencing was blood. All receptors derive from a woman between 25 and 40 years old in good health.

This clonotype was recorded at least ten times. The chain combines TRBV29-1 with TRBJ1-4; 7 positions match TRBD1. The germline V gene has CDR1 SQVTM and CDR2 ANQGSEA. The CDR3 totals 14 residues. The ends lost 6 bases at V and 6 bases at J; junction bases unmatched: 10. The CDR3 protein is CSVIPDRDYEKLFF. Written as DNA, the CDR3 is TGCAGCGTCATACCCGACAGGGACTATGAAAAACTGTTTTTT.

V and J are TRBV7-9 and TRBJ2-7; the D is unclear. The V gene's germline CDR1 is SEHNR and CDR2 FQNEAQ (reference sequence). V was cut by 5 bases and J by 10 bases, with 9 bases left in between. The CDR3 has 10 amino acids. The CDR3 region has the DNA TGTGCCAGCAGCCCCCGAATCCAGTACTTC. Translating it yields CASSPRIQYF.

V is TRBV5-1 and J is TRBJ2-1; no definite D call. The CDR3 loop spans 15 amino acids. Germline assignment: CDR1 SGHRS and CDR2 YFSETQ. V gave up 0 bases and J gave up 4 bases, with 11 bases separating them. The CDR3 sequence is CASSLGWTTYNEQFF. In DNA, the CDR3 is TGCGCCAGCAGCTTGGGTTGGACCACATACAATGAGCAGTTCTTC.

The chain recombines TRBV20-1 with TRBJ2-7; no firm D call. Germline assignment: CDR1 DFQATT and CDR2 SNEGSKA (reference sequence). The CDR3 is 16 residues long. The V gene lost 1 base and the J gene lost 1 base, with 17 bases spanning the gap. The CDR3 here is CSARVLEQLMSYEQYF. The DNA for the CDR3 is TGCAGTGCTAGAGTTTTAGAACAGCTCATGTCCTACGAGCAGTACTTC.

Details on this clonotype: At one end, the junction sequence differs from germline, possibly due to a read error. The rearrangement links TRBV20-1 to TRBJ2-5; TRBD1 agrees at 10 bases. The CDR3 is made up of 16 amino acids. The V gene's germline CDR1 is DFQATT and CDR2 SNEGSKA (reference sequence). Here the CDR3 reads CSAREAQGQGRETRYF. In DNA form, the CDR3 reads TGCAGTGCTAGAGAGGCTCAGGGACAGGGGAGAGAGACCCGGTACTTC.

J is TRBJ2-2 and V is TRBV20-1; maybe TRBD2 (6 bases). V was pared by 0 bases and J by 7 bases, with 9 bases between. Germline CDR1 and CDR2: DFQATT and SNEGSKA (reference sequence). The CDR3 is 13 amino acids. In nucleotides, the CDR3 is TGCAGTGCTAGAGACGGGAGCGTCGGGGAGCTGTTTTTT. Translating it yields CSARDGSVGELFF.

With regard to this clonotype: Mismatch with germline at one junction end may stem from a read error. The chain is built from TRBV25-1 and TRBJ2-7; D is ambiguous. This CDR3 spans 13 amino acids. Germline V CDR1 and CDR2: MGHDK, SYGVNS. CDR3 residues: CASSAGSSYERYF. CDR3 sequence (DNA): TGTGCCAGCAGTGCGGGCAGCTCCTACGAGCGGTACTTC.

V is TRBV12-3 or TRBV12-4 and J is TRBJ1-4, with TRBD1 identical over 7 bases. Trimming cost V 7 bases and J 5 bases; bases outside gene matches: 7. The length of the CDR3 is 14 residues. Here the CDR3 DNA reads TGTGCCAGCACTTGGGGACAGAAAAATGAAAAACTGTTTTTT. It yields the protein CASTWGQKNEKLFF.

Ten or more counts support this clonotype. The chain carries TRBV4-1 and TRBJ2-1; 8 bases fit TRBD1. Germline V gene sequence: CDR1 MGHRA, CDR2 YSYEKL. With 3 bases clipped from V and 7 bases from J, the junction kept 8 bases outside the gene matches. The CDR3 is 15 amino acids. This CDR3 is CASSQSDRAGNEQFF. CDR3 in DNA: TGCGCCAGCAGCCAGTCGGACAGGGCGGGAAATGAGCAGTTCTTC.

This clonotype came up once. The chain carries TRBV3-1 and TRBJ1-2; a possible D gene is TRBD1 (5 bases). The CDR3 runs to 13 residues. In germline, CDR1 is LGHDT, CDR2 YNNKEL (reference sequence). The ends were cut back, 4 bases at V and 7 bases at J, with 13 bases in the middle. The CDR3 here is CASSLSSQGGYTF. The CDR3 DNA follows: TGTGCCAGCAGCCTCAGTTCTCAGGGTGGCTACACCTTC. The whole variable domain, filled in from reference TRBV3-1 and TRBJ1-2, reads DTAVSQTPKYLVTQMGNDKSIKCEQNLGHDTMYWYKQDSKKFLKIMFSYNNKELIINETVPNRFSPKSPDKAHLNLHINSLELGDSAVYFCASSLSSQGGYTFGSGTRLTVV.

V gene TRBV27 combines with J gene TRBJ2-3; TRBD1 is a possible D gene (5 bases). The V end was cut by 8 bases, the J end by 4 bases, with 25 bases between. The CDR3 loop spans 17 amino acids. Germline V gene sequence: CDR1 MNHEY, CDR2 SMNVEV (reference sequence). As DNA, the CDR3 is TGTGCCAGCCGTCCAGCAGTTTGGGGCGTTAGCTCAGATACGCAGTATTTT. Translating it yields CASRPAVWGVSSDTQYF.

The chain recombines TRBV5-1 with TRBJ2-1; the D gene is possibly TRBD2 (5 bases). The CDR3 contains 14 residues. V lost 3 bases, J lost 6 bases, and 13 bases lay in between. Germline-derived CDR1 and CDR2 are SGHRS and YFSETQ. Written as DNA, the CDR3 is TGCGCCAGCAGCTATAACGGGATGCCCAATGAGCAGTTCTTC. This gives the protein CASSYNGMPNEQFF. Filled out from reference TRBV5-1 and TRBJ2-1, the complete variable domain reads KAGVTQTPRYLIKTRGQQVTLSCSPISGHRSVSWYQQTPGQGLQFLFEYFSETQRNKGNFPGRFSGRQFSNSRSEMNVSTLELGDSALYLCASSYNGMPNEQFFGPGTRLTVL.

This clonotype has only a few counts. The chain couples TRBV5-5 to TRBJ1-1; D is uncertain. Germline V gene sequence: CDR1 SGHKS, CDR2 YYEKEE (reference sequence). The CDR3 spans 15 residues. V dropped 1 base and J dropped 3 bases, with 13 bases sitting between them. The DNA for the CDR3 is TGTGCCAGCAGCTTGAAGATAGGCGGGTACACTGAAGCTTTCTTT. Protein sequence: CASSLKIGGYTEAFF.

The chain combines TRBV27 with TRBJ1-2; TRBD1 matches at 8 bases. Germline loops: CDR1 MNHEY, CDR2 SMNVEV (reference sequence). This CDR3 contains 18 residues. V lost 1 base to trimming and J lost 0 bases; unmatched junction nucleotides: 10. The DNA of the CDR3 is TGTGCCAGCAGTTTATGGGGCCCCGGGACAGGAACTAACTATGGCTACACCTTC. Its protein is CASSLWGPGTGTNYGYTF.

The chain recombines TRBV4-2 with TRBJ2-3, with 8 bases aligning to TRBD1. Trimming at V came to 0 bases and at J to 4 bases, leaving 6 bases not matched to a gene. The length of the CDR3 is 16 residues. CDR1 LGHNA and CDR2 YNFKEQ come from the germline V gene. CDR3 bases: TGTGCCAGCAGCCAAGAACTCAGGGGGCGGCCAGATACGCAGTATTTT. Translated, it gives CASSQELRGRPDTQYF.

The V call is TRBV27, the J call TRBJ1-4, with 9 bases aligning to TRBD1. The CDR3 runs 15 residues. Per germline, CDR1 MNHEY and CDR2 SMNVEV (reference sequence). Trimming removed 3 bases from V and 7 bases from J; junction bases left unmatched: 6. The CDR3 protein is CASSLTGTGSEKLFF. CDR3 nucleotides: TGTGCCAGCAGTTTGACCGGGACAGGGAGTGAAAAACTGTTTTTT.

V gene TRBV28 combines with J gene TRBJ2-2; no firm D call. Germline CDR1 is MDHEN and CDR2 is SYDVKM. The CDR3 is 15 amino acids. V lost 2 bases to trimming and J lost 4 bases, with 11 bases between them. The CDR3 nucleotides are TGTGCCAGCAGTTTAAGCCCAGCAGCCACCGGGGAGCTGTTTTTT. Its protein is CASSLSPAATGELFF.

This clonotype has just a few counts. V usage is TRBV9 and J usage is TRBJ2-5; D is possibly TRBD2 (5 bases). Trimming left V 1 base short and J 2 bases short, with 12 bases between. The germline V gene encodes CDR1 SGDLS and CDR2 YYNGEE. CDR3 size: 15 residues. In DNA form, the CDR3 reads TGTGCCAGCAGCGTACTCGGACTGGAGCAAGAGACCCAGTACTTC. Amino acid sequence: CASSVLGLEQETQYF.

This clonotype was recorded once. The genes are TRBV19 and TRBJ2-1, with TRBD2 matching over 7 bases. CDR1 and CDR2 (germline): LNHDA, SQIVND (reference sequence). V gave up 4 bases and J gave up 5 bases; unmatched junction bases: 11. CDR3 length: 16 amino acids. The CDR3 loop is CASSTPGSGVNNEQFF. The DNA of the CDR3 is TGTGCCAGTAGTACCCCGGGGAGCGGGGTTAACAATGAGCAGTTCTTC.

This clonotype was detected a few times. This chain connects TRBV20-1 to TRBJ2-1; 9 nucleotides match TRBD2. The CDR3 length is 15 residues. The junction had 8 bases not matched to a gene; V was cut back by 0 bases and J by 8 bases. The germline gives CDR1 DFQATT, CDR2 SNEGSKA (reference sequence). Here the CDR3 reads CSARDAGGPYHEQFF. The DNA for the CDR3 is TGCAGTGCTAGAGACGCGGGGGGGCCGTATCATGAGCAGTTCTTC.

Remarks on this clonotype: Relative to the germline gene, one junction end is altered; a read error may explain this. The rearrangement links TRBV5-4 to TRBJ2-3; D is unresolved. The CDR3 spans 14 residues. In germline, CDR1 is SGHNT, CDR2 YYREEE (reference sequence). The CDR3 coding sequence is TGCGCCAGCAGCTTACGTACGAACACAGATACGCAGTATTTT. Amino acids: CASSLRTNTDTQYF. Combining the CDR3 with reference TRBV5-4 and TRBJ2-3 gives the whole variable domain ETGVTQSPTHLIKTRGQQVTLRCSSQSGHNTVSWYQQALGQGPQFIFQYYREEENGRGNFPPRFSGLQFPNYSSELNVNALELDDSALYLCASSLRTNTDTQYFGPGTRLTVL.

The chain combines TRBV12-3 or TRBV12-4 with TRBJ1-5; D uncertain. V lost 6 bases and J 3 bases, leaving 12 bases between the germline ends. The CDR3 loop spans 14 amino acids. Written as DNA, the CDR3 is TGTGCCAGCAGGCGTTGGGGAACCAATCAGCCCCAGCATTTT. Amino acid sequence: CASRRWGTNQPQHF.

Only a few counts were recorded for this clonotype. This rearrangement joins TRBV7-9 to TRBJ1-2; tentatively, D is TRBD1 (6 bases). CDR3 size: 15 residues. The V and J ends lost 1 base and 4 bases respectively, with 13 bases between them. In germline, CDR1 is SEHNR, CDR2 FQNEAQ (reference sequence). This CDR3 is CASSLGQGTFYGYTF. In DNA, the CDR3 is TGTGCCAGCAGCTTAGGGCAGGGGACCTTCTATGGCTACACCTTC.

Regarding this clonotype: An end of the junction differs from the germline gene, which may be a read error. The rearrangement links TRBV7-2 to TRBJ2-1; TRBD1 matches at 8 bases. Germline V lookup: CDR1 SGHTA, CDR2 FQGNSA. CDR3 length: 13 amino acids. CDR3 region: CARGGTGYDEQFF. The CDR3 bases are TGTGCCAGGGGCGGGACAGGCTACGATGAGCAGTTCTTC.

Remarks on this clonotype: Just one base apart from a much larger clone, this may be a read error. The chain links TRBV27 to TRBJ2-7; D is ambiguous. Germline V gene sequence: CDR1 MNHEY, CDR2 SMNVEV (reference sequence). V lost 4 bases and J 1 base, leaving 11 bases between the germline ends. This CDR3 is built from 14 residues. In DNA, the CDR3 is TGTGCCAGCAGTTCGAGACACTGGTCCTACGAGCAGTACTTC. Translation gives CASSSRHWSYEQYF.

This clonotype turned up a few times. The J gene is TRBJ1-1, the V gene TRBV7-9; 8 nucleotides align to TRBD1. The germline V gene has CDR1 SEHNR and CDR2 FQNEAQ (reference sequence). The V gene end was trimmed by 5 bases and the J gene end by 5 bases; junction bases not matched to a gene: 4. This CDR3 comprises 13 residues. The CDR3 bases are TGTGCCAGCAGCCATCGGACAGGGACTGAAGCTTTCTTT. Translated: CASSHRTGTEAFF. Full variable domain (outside the CDR3, taken from reference TRBV7-9 and TRBJ1-1): DTGVSQNPRHKITKRGQNVTFRCDPISEHNRLYWYRQTLGQGPEFLTYFQNEAQLEKSRLLSDRFSAERPKGSFSTLEIQRTEQGDSAMYLCASSHRTGTEAFFGQGTRLTVV.

This clonotype was seen a few times. The chain links TRBV5-1 to TRBJ2-5; no definite D call. V gave up 0 bases and J gave up 5 bases, with 11 bases separating them. Germline-derived CDR1 and CDR2 are SGHRS and YFSETQ. The CDR3 runs to 14 residues. The DNA of the CDR3 is TGCGCCAGCAGCTTGGGAGACCGGCGGGAGACCCAGTACTTC. It translates to CASSLGDRRETQYF.

This clonotype was detected ten times or more. The V and J genes are TRBV7-9 and TRBJ2-3; TRBD2 matches 7 bases. CDR1 is SEHNR, CDR2 FQNEAQ, per germline (reference sequence). Trimming took 5 bases from V and 4 from J; bases not matched to a gene: 15. The CDR3 is made up of 17 amino acids. The CDR3 DNA reads TGTGCCAGCAGCCCCGAGGGGATGGCTAGCGGCCCAGATACGCAGTATTTT. Its translation: CASSPEGMASGPDTQYF.

This clonotype appeared a few times. This chain joins TRBV29-1 and TRBJ2-2; D uncertain. Germline V gene data show CDR1 as SQVTM and CDR2 as ANQGSEA. V lost 7 bases, J lost 2 bases, and 14 bases lay in between. The length of the CDR3 is 14 residues. CDR3 DNA sequence: TGCAGCGCCCCCAATCCCTCTAACACCGGGGAGCTGTTTTTT. This codes for CSAPNPSNTGELFF.